This TCR beta chain is from a study of cytomegalovirus exposure and HLA in healthy donors. Whole-study context: Approximately 81% of roughly 400 genotyped donors fell in the Caucasian-associated ancestry cluster. Study conclusions and caveats: From TCR beta sequences, most subjects' HLA-A and HLA-B alleles were reportedly predicted accurately.

These donors counted as nominally healthy when sampled, but unrecorded immune exposures were likely. The PCR ran on 60 Vbeta and 13 Jbeta primers. The assay was immunoSEQ multiplex PCR, and TCRdb's table has in-frame clones only and misses some. Its table records 130,000 to 150,000 clones. To note about this clone: Its antigen is not identified.

Germline CDR1 reads SGHTA; CDR2 reads FQGTGA. The CDR3 totals 15 residues. V was pared by 5 bases and J by 1 base, with 3 bases of the junction left unmatched. The gene calls are TRBV7-3 and TRBJ2-3; TRBD1 aligns across 10 bases. Material: PBMCs. The TCR comes from a man aged 40-49 years in good health and CMV-seronegative. For the CDR3, the DNA is TGTGCCAGCAGCGCCGGGACAGGGGGCACAGATACGCAGTATTTT. Amino acid sequence: CASSAGTGGTDTQYF.